The following is a T cell receptor beta chain sequence with its context. Individuals aged about 18 to 95 years were recruited from about two dozen US areas. Clinical history as reported by participants underpinned cohort assignment. Donors in Cohort 3 who had recovered were those with two negative PCRs, healthcare professional clearance, or resolution of their symptoms. These data come from a study of blood T cell repertoires in COVID-19. Looking at the study overall: PBMCs, B-cell-depleted T cells, or T cells were the source of the cDNA or gDNA that made up the material.

The method was immunoSEQ multiplex PCR; TCRdb's version includes in-frame clones alone and lacks a portion of them. Here the sample spans about 150,000 clones, 70% to 90% being singletons. The junction had 4 bases not matched to a gene; V was cut back by 3 bases and J by 4 bases. Per germline, CDR1 SGHNT and CDR2 YYREEE (reference sequence). This CDR3 comprises 14 residues. Sequenced sample: PBMCs or T cells enriched from blood (not recorded which). The receptor was isolated from a woman between 35 and 50 years old who had recovered from COVID-19. V is TRBV5-4 and J is TRBJ1-2; 9 bases match TRBD1. This CDR3 is CASSSLQGAYGYTF. In DNA form, the CDR3 reads TGTGCCAGCAGCTCCCTACAGGGGGCCTATGGCTACACCTTC.